Shown below are 3 T cell receptor beta chains from a single sample sequenced in a study of T cells in localized non-small cell lung cancer. Clones were read by immunoSEQ multiplex PCR, and TCRdb kept only the in-frame ones, dropping some. The top ten hold 1.5% to 2% of the sample, which has 100,000 to 150,000 clones, around 89% seen once. Sequences were derived from peripheral blood, sampled before any cancer treatment. Receptor source: a female donor over 55 with stage I lung adenocarcinoma.

This sequence joins TRBV5-1 and TRBJ2-7; 12 positions agree with TRBD2. The germline V gene encodes CDR1 SGHRS and CDR2 YFSETQ. V dropped 0 bases and J dropped 4; count of bases not matched to a gene: 11. The CDR3 contains 18 residues. CDR3 DNA: TGCGCCAGCAGCTTGGGACTAGCGGGAGTAGCTACGTTGTACGAGCAGTACTTC. This translates into CASSLGLAGVATLYEQYF.

The chain uses TRBV28 and TRBJ1-1, with 7 bases lining up with TRBD1. The CDR3 totals 14 residues. Trimming removed 5 bases from V and 5 bases from J; junction bases left unmatched: 8. Germline CDR1 reads MDHEN; CDR2 reads SYDVKM. CDR3 sequence (DNA): TGTGCCAGCAGTACCCCAGGGGGAGAAACTGAAGCTTTCTTT. It codes for CASSTPGGETEAFF. Supplemented by reference TRBV28 and TRBJ1-1, the full variable domain reads DVKVTQSSRYLVKRTGEKVFLECVQDMDHENMFWYRQDPGLGLRLIYFSYDVKMKEKGDIPEGYSVSREKKERFSLILESASTNQTSMYLCASSTPGGETEAFFGQGTRLTVV.

The chain uses TRBV19 and TRBJ2-5, with 15 bases that match TRBD2. The CDR3 length is 18 residues. CDR1 and CDR2 (germline): LNHDA, SQIVND (reference sequence). V lost 2 bases to trimming and J lost 5 bases; unmatched junction nucleotides: 9. The CDR3 coding sequence is TGTGCCAGTAGTATACAGGGACTAGCGGGAGGCGGTGTTGAGACCCAGTACTTC. Its translation: CASSIQGLAGGGVETQYF.